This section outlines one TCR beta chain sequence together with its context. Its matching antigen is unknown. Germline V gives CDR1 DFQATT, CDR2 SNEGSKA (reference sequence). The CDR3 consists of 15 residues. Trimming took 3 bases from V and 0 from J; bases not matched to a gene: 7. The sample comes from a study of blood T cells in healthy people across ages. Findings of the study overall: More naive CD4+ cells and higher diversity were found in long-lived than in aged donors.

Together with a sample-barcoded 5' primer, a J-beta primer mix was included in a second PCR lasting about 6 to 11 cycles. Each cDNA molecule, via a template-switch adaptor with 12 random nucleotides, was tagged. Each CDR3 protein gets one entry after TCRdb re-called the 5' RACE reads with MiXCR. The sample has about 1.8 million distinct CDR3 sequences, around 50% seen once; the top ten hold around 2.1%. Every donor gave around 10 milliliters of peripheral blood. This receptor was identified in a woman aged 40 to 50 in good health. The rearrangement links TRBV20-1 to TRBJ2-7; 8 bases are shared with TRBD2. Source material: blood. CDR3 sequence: CSARTIAGPSYEQYF. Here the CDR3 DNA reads TGCAGTGCTAGGACAATAGCGGGACCCTCCTACGAGCAGTACTTC.